This TCR beta chain was documented in a study of early stage breast cancer tumors. Study observations and caveats: Enriched TCRB sequences shared across patients were mostly commonly generated sequences.

The CDR3 sequence is 12 residues long. The V gene's germline CDR1 is SGHAT and CDR2 FQNNGV. Trimming removed 7 bases at V and 4 bases at J, with 10 bases between. Notes on this clone: The antigen is undetermined.

The table came from immunoSEQ multiplex PCR; TCRdb's copy has only in-frame clones and leaves some out. The table records tens of thousands of clones, over 60% of them present only once. The receptor's source is a person aged 25 to 39 with breast cancer. The rearrangement joins TRBV11-2 to TRBJ2-5, with D maybe TRBD1 (6 bases). Sequenced material: blood. The CDR3 bases are TGTGCCAGCAAGGGGGTAGGAGAGACCCAGTACTTC. Protein product: CASKGVGETQYF. Full variable domain (outside the CDR3, taken from reference TRBV11-2 and TRBJ2-5): EAGVAQSPRYKIIEKRQSVAFWCNPISGHATLYWYQQILGQGPKLLIQFQNNGVVDDSQLPKDRFSAERLKGVDSTLKIQPAKLEDSAVYLCASKGVGETQYFGPGTRLLVL.